Each of the 11 T cell receptor beta chains below was sequenced from the same sample in a study of T-cell reconstitution after alpha-beta-depleted transplantation in children. Molecular barcoding with unique molecular identifiers was used for the TCRbeta library. One entry per CDR3 protein results from TCRdb running MiXCR on the PCR reads. Of about 500,000 distinct CDR3 sequences in the sample, roughly 33% were seen once. Here the sequenced sample was PBMCs from the stem cell graft donor, taken from the stem cell graft. Every receptor here comes from a human donor who donated a stem cell graft to a child with aplastic anemia.

A note on this clonotype: At one of its ends the junction is not consistent with the germline gene, which may arise from a read error. The chain uses TRBV7-2 and TRBJ2-5; 10 positions agree with TRBD1. CDR3 length: 12 residues. In germline, CDR1 is SGHTA, CDR2 FQGNSA. The CDR3 region has the DNA TGTGCCAGCAGCTTCACCGACAGGGGGCTGCACTTC. The encoded protein is CASSFTDRGLHF.

The sample holds a few counts of this clonotype. V and J are TRBV10-3 and TRBJ2-1; a possible D gene is TRBD2 (6 bases). CDR3 length: 13 residues. Trimming left V 11 bases short and J 1 base short, with 12 bases between. Germline values: CDR1 ENHRY, CDR2 SYGVKD. CDR3 residues: CALGGKSYNEQFF. CDR3 nucleotide sequence: TGTGCCCTTGGGGGGAAATCCTACAATGAGCAGTTCTTC.

This clonotype has just a few counts. CDR3 sequence: CASSPPQQSSGYTF. In nucleotides, the CDR3 is TGTGCCAGCAGCCCCCCCCAACAGAGCTCGGGCTACACCTTC. The V gene is TRBV7-9, the J gene TRBJ1-2; unclear D gene. Germline CDR1 reads SEHNR; CDR2 reads FQNEAQ (reference sequence). The V end lost 5 bases, the J end lost 8 bases, and 18 bases lay between the germline ends. CDR3 length equals 14 residues.

The chain recombines TRBV5-6 with TRBJ2-1; 12 nucleotides match TRBD2. The length of the CDR3 is 17 residues. Trimming at V came to 3 bases and at J to 8 bases, leaving 12 bases not matched to a gene. CDR1 SGHDT and CDR2 YYEEEE come from the germline V gene. Here the CDR3 DNA reads TGTGCCAGCAGCTCGCTTATTACTAGCGGGAGGTGGGATGAGCAGTTCTTC. This translates into CASSSLITSGRWDEQFF.

The chain recombines TRBV11-2 with TRBJ2-1; 11 nucleotides line up with TRBD2. Germline CDR1 and CDR2: SGHAT and FQNNGV. The CDR3 totals 19 residues. V was clipped by 2 bases and J by 1 base; unmatched bases: 10. The CDR3 DNA is TGTGCCAGCAGCTTATTGGGTAGCGGGAGGGCCGGTTCCTACAATGAGCAGTTCTTC. Residues: CASSLLGSGRAGSYNEQFF. The variable domain in full, completed from reference TRBV11-2 and TRBJ2-1, reads EAGVAQSPRYKIIEKRQSVAFWCNPISGHATLYWYQQILGQGPKLLIQFQNNGVVDDSQLPKDRFSAERLKGVDSTLKIQPAKLEDSAVYLCASSLLGSGRAGSYNEQFFGPGTRLTVL.

The CDR3 sequence: CSARDRGGTHYNEQFF. As DNA, the CDR3 is TGCAGTGCTAGAGATCGGGGAGGGACGCACTACAATGAGCAGTTCTTC. The chain is built from TRBV20-1 and TRBJ2-1; 7 nucleotides match TRBD2. The CDR3 contains 16 residues. Losses at the gene ends were 0 bases for V and 3 bases for J; bases not matched to a gene: 8. Germline V CDR1 and CDR2: DFQATT, SNEGSKA (reference sequence).

V and J are TRBV5-5 and TRBJ2-7, with 7 nucleotides matching TRBD1. This CDR3 comprises 15 residues. The V gene end was trimmed by 0 bases and the J gene end by 5 bases; junction bases not matched to a gene: 8. Germline CDR1 SGHKS, CDR2 YYEKEE (reference sequence). The CDR3 sequence: CASSLEWTGYDEQYV. The DNA of the CDR3 is TGTGCCAGCAGCTTGGAATGGACAGGTTACGACGAGCAGTACGTC.

CDR3 coding DNA: TGTGCCAGCAGTTACGGTCCCAGTGGCAATCAGCCCCAGCATTTT. It is translated as CASSYGPSGNQPQHF. V gene TRBV6-2 or TRBV6-3 combines with J gene TRBJ1-5; D not resolved. The V and J ends lost 2 bases and 2 bases respectively, with 10 bases between them. Germline CDR1 is MNHEY and CDR2 is SVGEGT. CDR3 length: 15 residues.

The chain carries TRBV25-1 and TRBJ1-4, with a weak D call TRBD1 (5 bases). CDR1 and CDR2 from the germline V gene are MGHDK and SYGVNS. The CDR3 sequence is 15 residues long. The germline V and J ends were trimmed by 1 base and 5 bases, with 11 bases remaining between them. The CDR3, as DNA: TGTGCCAGCAGTGAATCTCAGGGAGGAAATGAAAAACTGTTTTTT. As protein: CASSESQGGNEKLFF.

The chain has TRBV10-3 and TRBJ1-4, with D possibly matching TRBD1 (6 bases). Germline V gene data show CDR1 as ENHRY and CDR2 as SYGVKD. The CDR3 length is 13 residues. V was trimmed by 8 bases and J by 3 bases, leaving 10 bases between them. The CDR3 sequence is CAISGQPNEKLFF. For the CDR3, the DNA is TGTGCCATCTCCGGACAGCCTAATGAAAAACTGTTTTTT.

The chain links TRBV27 to TRBJ2-2, with TRBD2 as a possible D gene (6 bases). The CDR3 is 16 residues long. In germline, CDR1 is MNHEY, CDR2 SMNVEV (reference sequence). The ends were cut back, 0 bases at V and 1 base at J, with 9 bases in the middle. In DNA, the CDR3 is TGTGCCAGCAGTTTATCTGCTAGCGTGAACACCGGGGAGCTGTTTTTT. Its translation: CASSLSASVNTGELFF.